This T cell receptor beta chain was documented in a study of cytomegalovirus exposure and HLA in healthy donors. In the study overall: Unique TCR beta sequences numbering around 110 million came from about 180 million T cells in an earlier analysis.

The study ran its PCR with 60 Vbeta and 13 Jbeta primers. Clones were sequenced by immunoSEQ multiplex PCR, and TCRdb holds only the in-frame ones, with some missing. The sample includes fewer than 35,000 clones, 87% of them seen just once. Healthy bone marrow donors made up the cohort. Trimming took off 2 bases at V and 4 bases at J, with 11 bases between the two ends. This CDR3 is 14 amino acids long. In germline, CDR1 is MNHEY, CDR2 SVGAGI. Concerning this clone itself: What it recognizes is unknown.

Overall study results and limits: V- and J-gene trimming of TCR beta was linked (in a later analysis) to a missense DCLRE1C variant.

This TCR derives from a boy younger than 18 in good health and CMV-seronegative. Material for sequencing was PBMCs. The chain recombines TRBV6-5 with TRBJ1-2; no definite D call. The CDR3 DNA is TGTGCCAGCAGTTACGTAAGGGAGACCTATGGCTACACCTTC. It encodes CASSYVRETYGYTF.